The 31 T cell receptor beta chains reported below all come from one sample, sequenced in a study of OX40 agonist ivuxolimab in advanced cancers. Here immunoSEQ multiplex PCR was the method, and the copy in TCRdb shows in-frame clones only, minus some. The sample records tens of thousands of clones, approximately 80% being singletons. The sample in question was CD4+ or CD8+ T cells sorted from blood, obtained in a trial of the OX40 agonist ivuxolimab. The receptors derive from an adult with an advanced solid tumor such as melanoma, head and neck, liver or kidney cancer.

The chain couples TRBV11-3 to TRBJ2-1; no clear D. This CDR3 is 16 amino acids long. Germline-derived CDR1 and CDR2 are SGHNT and YENEEA. Trimming shortened V by 0 bases and J by 3 bases, and 12 bases separated the two germline ends. CDR3 nucleotide sequence: TGTGCCAGCAGCTTAGACTCATCCTACTACTACAATGAGCAGTTCTTC. Protein sequence: CASSLDSSYYYNEQFF.

This chain connects TRBV5-1 to TRBJ1-5; D gene ambiguous. The germline CDR1 and CDR2 sequences are SGHRS and YFSETQ. CDR3 length equals 15 residues. The V end lost 0 bases, the J end lost 1 base, and 8 bases lay between the germline ends. This CDR3 is CASSLDGPSNQPQHF. The CDR3 nucleotides read TGCGCCAGCAGCTTGGACGGTCCAAGCAATCAGCCCCAGCATTTT.

This clone has just a few counts. The gene calls are TRBV7-2 and TRBJ2-7; D gene uncertain. The CDR3 length is 14 residues. Germline assignment: CDR1 SGHTA and CDR2 FQGNSA. V lost 3 bases to trimming and J lost 5 bases, with 14 bases between them. The CDR3 region is CASSLLGTRNEQYF. In DNA, the CDR3 is TGTGCCAGCAGCTTGCTGGGCACCCGTAACGAGCAGTACTTC.

V gene TRBV25-1 combines with J gene TRBJ1-1, with 7 bases lining up with TRBD1. CDR1 MGHDK and CDR2 SYGVNS come from the germline V gene. Trimming at V came to 3 bases and at J to 1 base, leaving 2 bases not matched to a gene. The CDR3 is 14 residues long. The CDR3 DNA is TGTGCCAGCAGTGATTGGACAGGGAACACTGAAGCTTTCTTT. It translates to CASSDWTGNTEAFF.

The chain couples TRBV7-3 to TRBJ1-1; D is unclear. V lost 3 bases and J lost 1, with 6 bases in between. CDR1 is SGHTA and CDR2 is FQGTGA in the germline V gene. This CDR3 has 13 residues. CDR3 protein: CASSFGRNTEAFF. The CDR3 DNA reads as TGTGCCAGCAGCTTTGGACGGAACACTGAAGCTTTCTTT.

This chain joins TRBV27 and TRBJ1-5, with D perhaps matching TRBD1 (6 bases). The CDR3 totals 15 residues. Trimming removed 9 bases at V and 1 base at J, with 16 bases between. The germline gives CDR1 MNHEY, CDR2 SMNVEV (reference sequence). The CDR3 nucleotides are TGTGCCAGTCAAGCCGGGGGGGCAAGCAATCAGCCCCAGCATTTT. It specifies CASQAGGASNQPQHF.

The chain recombines TRBV7-9 with TRBJ2-1; D not certain. The germline V and J ends were trimmed by 3 bases and 3 bases, with 9 bases remaining between them. Germline V gene data show CDR1 as SEHNR and CDR2 as FQNEAQ (reference sequence). The CDR3 consists of 14 residues. Written as DNA, the CDR3 is TGTGCCAGCAGCTTGGTTCGCGTCTACAATGAGCAGTTCTTC. The encoded protein is CASSLVRVYNEQFF.

CDR3 loop: CASRRTSGSHTQYF. The CDR3 region has the DNA TGTGCCAGCCGCAGGACTAGCGGGAGTCATACGCAGTATTTT. The V and J genes are TRBV6-5 and TRBJ2-3; TRBD2 matches at 13 bases. CDR3 length: 14 residues. Germline values: CDR1 MNHEY, CDR2 SVGAGI. The V segment lost 8 bases and the J segment 7 bases; nucleotides outside the gene matches: 6.

The rearrangement links TRBV2 to TRBJ2-3; D might be TRBD1 (5 bases). The CDR3 length is 14 residues. The V gene lost 4 bases and the J gene lost 2 bases, with 10 bases spanning the gap. Per the germline V gene, CDR1 is SNHLY and CDR2 is FYNNEI. DNA for the CDR3: TGTGCCAGCAGTGGCGGCAGGGCCACAGATACGCAGTATTTT. Translation: CASSGGRATDTQYF.

The CDR3 is CASSLGSNPGTQYF. As DNA, the CDR3 is TGTGCCAGCAGTTTGGGCAGCAACCCGGGGACCCAGTACTTC. The chain has TRBV7-8 and TRBJ2-5; D gene unclear. Trimming shortened V by 6 bases and J by 7 bases, and 18 bases separated the two germline ends. Germline V lookup: CDR1 SGHVS, CDR2 FQNEAQ. The CDR3 is 14 residues long. Filled out from reference TRBV7-8 and TRBJ2-5, the complete variable domain reads GAGVSQSPRYKVAKRGQDVALRCDPISGHVSLFWYQQALGQGPEFLTYFQNEAQLDKSGLPSDRFFAERPEGSVSTLKIQRTQQEDSAVYLCASSLGSNPGTQYFGPGTRLLVL.

The chain uses TRBV2 and TRBJ2-3; D call uncertain. The CDR3 contains 14 residues. The ends were cut back, 6 bases at V and 0 bases at J, with 10 bases in the middle. Germline CDR1 SNHLY, CDR2 FYNNEI. The CDR3 region is CASRPTTSTDTQYF. In DNA form, the CDR3 reads TGTGCCAGCAGACCTACTACTAGCACAGATACGCAGTATTTT.

The CDR3 coding sequence is TGTGCCAGTACCGGGACAGGGACCCGTCGCACTGAAGCTTTCTTT. Translation gives CASTGTGTRRTEAFF. The chain joins TRBV19 to TRBJ1-1; 9 nucleotides match TRBD1. Germline assignment: CDR1 LNHDA and CDR2 SQIVND (reference sequence). V lost 7 bases to trimming and J lost 4 bases; unmatched junction nucleotides: 10. The CDR3 runs to 15 residues.

The table lists this clone with a few counts. The identical CDR3 is also encoded by other nucleotide sequences in the sample. The chain recombines TRBV18 with TRBJ2-1; D call uncertain. With 3 bases removed from V and 1 base from J, the gap between germline ends came to 7 bases. This CDR3 is 14 amino acids long. The V gene's germline CDR1 is KGHSH and CDR2 LQKENI. CDR3 protein: CASSPQASYNEQFF. The CDR3 DNA is TGTGCCAGCTCACCCCAAGCATCCTACAATGAGCAGTTCTTC.

This chain joins TRBV6-1 and TRBJ2-3; a weak D match, TRBD2 (6 bases). V was shortened by 3 bases and J by 5 bases, with 15 bases between the two germline ends. There are 15 residues in the CDR3. CDR1 and CDR2 (germline): MNHNS, SASEGT. The CDR3 bases are TGTGCCAGCAGTGACGGGGGTGGACTTGGAGATACGCAGTATTTT. Its translation: CASSDGGGLGDTQYF.

The rearrangement links TRBV5-1 to TRBJ2-3, with 15 bases aligning to TRBD2. This CDR3 has 18 amino acids. Per germline, CDR1 SGHRS and CDR2 YFSETQ. After removal of 1 base from V and 1 base from J, the junction contained 4 bases not matched to a gene. CDR3 sequence (DNA): TGCGCCAGCAGCTTGCAGGGACTAGCGGGAGGAGGCACAGATACGCAGTATTTT. This codes for CASSLQGLAGGGTDTQYF.

The chain carries TRBV7-9 and TRBJ1-4, with a weak D call TRBD1 (6 bases). CDR3 length: 14 residues. Germline values: CDR1 SEHNR, CDR2 FQNEAQ (reference sequence). Trimming left V 4 bases short and J 6 bases short, with 12 bases between. The CDR3 sequence: CASSSYQGYEKLFF. In nucleotides, the CDR3 is TGTGCCAGCAGCTCGTACCAGGGGTATGAAAAACTGTTTTTT.

The chain combines TRBV7-3 with TRBJ1-1; 9 nucleotides agree with TRBD1. The CDR3 has 14 amino acids. J lost 5 bases, V lost 2 bases, and 3 bases had no gene match. The germline CDR1 and CDR2 sequences are SGHTA and FQGTGA. The CDR3 loop reads CASSLVGTGTEAFF. The CDR3 coding sequence is TGTGCCAGCAGCTTAGTCGGGACAGGGACTGAAGCTTTCTTT.

J is TRBJ1-1 and V is TRBV6-5; TRBD1 agrees at 9 bases. This CDR3 region has 13 residues. The V and J ends lost 5 bases and 6 bases, in that order; junction bases with no gene match: 4. Germline CDR1 reads MNHEY; CDR2 reads SVGAGI. The CDR3 sequence is CASSPTGGPEAFF. The CDR3, as DNA: TGTGCCAGCAGTCCCACAGGGGGCCCTGAAGCTTTCTTT.

This clone was detected only a few times. V gene TRBV11-2 combines with J gene TRBJ2-7; 10 bases agree with TRBD2. This CDR3 is built from 18 residues. Germline trimming cut 5 bases from V and 0 bases from J; bases unmatched to any gene: 13. Germline CDR1 is SGHAT and CDR2 is FQNNGV. The CDR3 DNA sequence: TGTGCCAGCAGCCCGATTCTACGGACTAGCGGTAGCTCCTACGAGCAGTACTTC. Protein sequence: CASSPILRTSGSSYEQYF.

This clone was found once. V is TRBV5-4 and J is TRBJ2-1, with 9 positions matching TRBD2. Germline loops: CDR1 SGHNT, CDR2 YYREEE (reference sequence). This CDR3 has 15 amino acids. V shed 2 bases, J shed 4 bases, and the junction held 4 bases outside the gene matches. CDR3 loop: CASSFRLAGYNEQFF. In DNA form, the CDR3 reads TGTGCCAGCAGCTTTAGGCTAGCGGGGTACAATGAGCAGTTCTTC.

This chain links TRBV27 with TRBJ1-1; 8 bases fit TRBD1. Germline assignment: CDR1 MNHEY and CDR2 SMNVEV (reference sequence). The CDR3 contains 15 residues. V lost 4 bases to trimming and J lost 5 bases; unmatched junction nucleotides: 9. The CDR3 loop reads CASSSDRGFGTEAFF. In nucleotides, the CDR3 is TGTGCCAGCAGTTCCGACAGGGGATTTGGGACTGAAGCTTTCTTT.

V gene TRBV11-2 combines with J gene TRBJ2-5; possibly TRBD2 for D (5 bases). The CDR3 loop spans 13 amino acids. The V end lost 3 bases, the J end lost 0 bases, and 5 bases lay between the germline ends. The germline V gene encodes CDR1 SGHAT and CDR2 FQNNGV. DNA for the CDR3: TGTGCCAGCAGCTTCGGGAACCAAGAGACCCAGTACTTC. Amino acid sequence: CASSFGNQETQYF.

This sequence joins TRBV6-5 and TRBJ2-7; possible D gene TRBD2, 7 bases. V was pared by 5 bases and J by 2 bases, with 16 bases between. The CDR3 totals 15 residues. The germline V gene encodes CDR1 MNHEY and CDR2 SVGAGI. CDR3 residues: CASSPRGGDTYEQYF. CDR3 nucleotides: TGTGCCAGCAGTCCTCGGGGAGGGGACACCTACGAGCAGTACTTC.

A few counts support this clone. The CDR3 bases are TGTGCCAGCAGCCCGACTAGCCCATCCTACGAGCAGTACTTC. The encoded protein is CASSPTSPSYEQYF. The chain is built from TRBV7-2 and TRBJ2-7, with TRBD2 matching 7 bases. Germline V CDR1 and CDR2: SGHTA, FQGNSA. This CDR3 is 14 amino acids long. V gave up 5 bases and J gave up 1 base; unmatched junction bases: 5.

By share of the sample, this clone is medium-sized (0.01 to 0.1%). V is TRBV11-2 and J is TRBJ2-7; TRBD2 agrees at 11 bases. V lost 4 bases to trimming and J lost 4 bases; unmatched junction nucleotides: 3. The CDR3 totals 14 residues. Per germline, CDR1 SGHAT and CDR2 FQNNGV. CDR3 loop: CASSSIAGGYEQYF. The CDR3 DNA is TGTGCCAGCAGCTCTATAGCGGGAGGGTACGAGCAGTACTTC.

This clone was counted a few times. This rearrangement joins TRBV27 to TRBJ2-4; 8 nucleotides line up with TRBD2. Trimming cost V 6 bases and J 9 bases; bases outside gene matches: 16. Germline CDR1 is MNHEY and CDR2 is SMNVEV (reference sequence). The CDR3 spans 16 residues. CDR3 DNA: TGTGCCAGCAGACTTCTAGGGGTGGGGGCGGGAGGCATTCAGTACTTC. Translating it yields CASRLLGVGAGGIQYF.

The rearrangement uses TRBV28 and TRBJ1-5; no reliable D call. This CDR3 is 14 amino acids long. Trimming removed 3 bases at V and 6 bases at J, with 12 bases between. The germline V gene has CDR1 MDHEN and CDR2 SYDVKM. CDR3 amino acids: CASSLSTRGQPQHF. CDR3 coding DNA: TGTGCCAGCAGTTTGAGTACACGGGGTCAGCCCCAGCATTTT.

The chain has TRBV2 and TRBJ2-7; D gene ambiguous. Germline CDR1 reads SNHLY; CDR2 reads FYNNEI. The V end lost 2 bases, the J end lost 6 bases, and 5 bases lay between the germline ends. This CDR3 contains 11 residues. The CDR3: CASSEYREQYF. The CDR3, as DNA: TGTGCCAGCAGTGAATATCGCGAGCAGTACTTC.

The chain joins TRBV14 to TRBJ1-6; D unresolved. The germline V gene has CDR1 SGHDN and CDR2 FVKESK. This CDR3 has 15 amino acids. Trimming cost V 0 bases and J 10 bases, with 13 bases left between them. The CDR3 reads CASSQDNIANSPLHF. For the CDR3, the DNA is TGTGCCAGCAGCCAAGATAATATTGCGAACTCACCCCTCCACTTT.

The chain employs TRBV18 and TRBJ1-1; D is undetermined. The CDR3 is made up of 14 amino acids. V was pared by 0 bases and J by 2 bases, with 7 bases between. Per the germline V gene, CDR1 is KGHSH and CDR2 is LQKENI. CDR3 DNA sequence: TGTGCCAGCTCACCACCGCGAGGAAACACTGAAGCTTTCTTT. This codes for CASSPPRGNTEAFF.

This chain links TRBV2 with TRBJ1-1; perhaps TRBD1 as D (5 bases). This CDR3 is 12 amino acids long. CDR1 is SNHLY and CDR2 is FYNNEI in the germline V gene. V was trimmed by 10 bases and J by 4 bases, leaving 13 bases between them. The CDR3 region has the DNA TGTGCCATACAGGCCCTGAGCACTGAAGCTTTCTTT. Residues: CAIQALSTEAFF. Full variable domain (rest looked up from reference TRBV2 and TRBJ1-1): EPEVTQTPSHQVTQMGQEVILRCVPISNHLYFYWYRQILGQKVEFLVSFYNNEISEKSEIFDDQFSVERPDGSNFTLKIRSTKLEDSAMYFCAIQALSTEAFFGQGTRLTVV.